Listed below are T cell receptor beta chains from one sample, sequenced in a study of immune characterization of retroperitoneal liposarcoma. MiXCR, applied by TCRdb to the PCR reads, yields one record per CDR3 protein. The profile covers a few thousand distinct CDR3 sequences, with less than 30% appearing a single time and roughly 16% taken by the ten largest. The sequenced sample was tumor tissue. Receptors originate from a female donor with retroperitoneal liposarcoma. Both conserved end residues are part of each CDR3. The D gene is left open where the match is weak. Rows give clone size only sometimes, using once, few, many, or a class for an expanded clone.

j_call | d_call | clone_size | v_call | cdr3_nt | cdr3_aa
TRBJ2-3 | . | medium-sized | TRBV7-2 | TGTGCCAGCAGCTTATCGGGGGGCACAGATACGCAGTATTTT | CASSLSGGTDTQYF
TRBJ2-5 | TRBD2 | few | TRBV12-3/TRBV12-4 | TGTGCCAGCAGTCAAACCCTGCTAGCGGGAGTCCAAGAGACCCAGTACTTC | CASSQTLLAGVQETQYF
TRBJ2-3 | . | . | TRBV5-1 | TGCGCCAGCAGCCCTGGGGTGTTCACCCGCACAGATACGCAGTATTTT | CASSPGVFTRTDTQYF
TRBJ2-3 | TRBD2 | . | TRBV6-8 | TGTGCCAGCAGTGACGGGACTAGCGGGAGGAGCACAGATACGCAGTATTTT | CASSDGTSGRSTDTQYF
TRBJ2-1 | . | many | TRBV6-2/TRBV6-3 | TGTGCCAGCAAGAACGGAATCTTTTCTCAGTTCTTC | CASKNGIFSQFF
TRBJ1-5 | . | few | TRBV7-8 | TGTGCCAGCAGCTTCTTCCGGGATCAGCCCCAGCATTTT | CASSFFRDQPQHF
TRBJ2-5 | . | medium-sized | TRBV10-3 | TGTGCCATCAGCCCTCAAAGAGGTCAGCAAGAGACCCAGTACTTC | CAISPQRGQQETQYF
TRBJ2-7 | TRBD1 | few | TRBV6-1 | TGTGCCAGCAGTTTAGGGACAGTCTACAATGAGCAGTACTTC | CASSLGTVYNEQYF
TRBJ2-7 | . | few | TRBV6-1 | TGTGCCAGCAGGGACTATAGCACGGGACACACCTACGAGCAGTACTTC | CASRDYSTGHTYEQYF
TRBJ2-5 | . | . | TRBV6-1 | TGTGCCAGCGCCTCCGGGACCGGAATATTTTCGAAAGAGACCCAGTACTTC | CASASGTGIFSKETQYF
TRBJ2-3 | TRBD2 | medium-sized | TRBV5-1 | TGCGCCAGCAACCTAATGACTAGCGGGTTCACAGATACGCAGTATTTT | CASNLMTSGFTDTQYF
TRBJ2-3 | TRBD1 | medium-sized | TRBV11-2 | TGTGCCAGCAGCTCCAGTGTTGCCGGGACAGAAATGGCAGATACGCAGTATTTT | CASSSSVAGTEMADTQYF
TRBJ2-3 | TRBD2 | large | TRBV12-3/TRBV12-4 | TGTGCCAGCACCATAGCGGGAGGGCCGGGTTATACGCAGTATTTT | CASTIAGGPGYTQYF
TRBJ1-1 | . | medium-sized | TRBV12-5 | TGTGCTAGTGGTTTGGTACGGGGTGAAGCTTTCTTT | CASGLVRGEAFF
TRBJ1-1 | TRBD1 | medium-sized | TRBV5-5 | TGTGCCAGCAGCTTGGTACAGGGGGCACTAGAAGCTTTCTTT | CASSLVQGALEAFF